One sample yielded the 30 T cell receptor beta chains listed below, sequenced in a study of CD8 T cells in Susac syndrome. The RNA input was roughly 0.45 to 1 ug, and it was reverse transcribed with random hexamers. TCRdb passed the immunoSEQ multiplex PCR reads through MiXCR, listing each CDR3 protein once. The sample lists around 170,000 distinct CDR3 sequences, about 94% seen once, with around 0.1% in the top ten. The sample comprised CD4+ T cells from PBMCs. These receptors all come from a human donor with Susac syndrome.

This clonotype was detected once. V usage is TRBV18 and J usage is TRBJ1-1; D is unresolved. Trimming stripped 2 bases from V and 0 bases from J, with 4 bases between. The CDR3 totals 13 residues. Germline loops: CDR1 KGHSH, CDR2 LQKENI. CDR3 DNA sequence: TGTGCCAGCTCACCAAACATGAACACTGAAGCTTTCTTT. Protein sequence: CASSPNMNTEAFF.

The rearrangement joins TRBV27 to TRBJ2-2, with 7 bases fitting TRBD2. The CDR3 is 16 amino acids. V was clipped by 6 bases and J by 5 bases; unmatched bases: 12. The V gene's germline CDR1 is MNHEY and CDR2 SMNVEV (reference sequence). The CDR3: CASSKGGGRGTGELFF. The CDR3, as DNA: TGTGCCAGCAGCAAGGGCGGGGGAAGAGGTACCGGGGAGCTGTTTTTT.

The rearrangement joins TRBV5-4 to TRBJ1-4; D perhaps matches TRBD1 (6 bases). Germline lookup yields CDR1 SGHNT and CDR2 YYREEE (reference sequence). The CDR3 loop spans 15 amino acids. The V end lost 4 bases, the J end lost 2 bases, and 12 bases lay between the germline ends. The CDR3 reads CASSENRVTNEKLFF. DNA of the CDR3: TGTGCCAGCAGCGAAAACAGGGTTACTAATGAAAAACTGTTTTTT.

The CDR3 sequence: CASSQEEREKLFF. CDR3 nucleotides: TGCGCCAGCAGCCAAGAAGAAAGGGAAAAACTGTTTTTT. The chain has TRBV4-1 and TRBJ1-4; D gene unclear. The CDR3 has 13 residues. Germline CDR1 and CDR2: MGHRA and YSYEKL. Trimming stripped 0 bases from V and 8 bases from J, with 7 bases between.

The V gene is TRBV12-3 or TRBV12-4, the J gene TRBJ2-5; D gene uncertain. Between the trimmed V and J ends, which lost 6 bases and 5 bases, there was a span of 10 bases. The CDR3 contains 12 residues. The CDR3, as DNA: TGTGCCAGCAGCCAATCCCCCGAGACCCAGTACTTC. Translating gives CASSQSPETQYF.

This chain uses TRBV12-3 or TRBV12-4 with TRBJ1-5, with D uncertain. CDR3 length: 15 residues. Trimming stripped 5 bases from V and 4 bases from J, with 15 bases between. The DNA for the CDR3 is TGTGCCAGCAGTCCCGGGTCCTCCCCAAATCAGCCCCAGCATTTT. Amino acid sequence: CASSPGSSPNQPQHF.

This CDR3 is CASSPTGGGGLTDTQYF. CDR3 coding DNA: TGTGCCAGCAGCCCGACGGGTGGGGGGGGCCTGACAGATACGCAGTATTTT. This chain joins TRBV7-2 and TRBJ2-3, with D possibly being TRBD2 (7 bases). Trimming stripped 5 bases from V and 3 bases from J, with 21 bases between. The CDR3 spans 17 residues. Looked up from germline, CDR1 is SGHTA and CDR2 is FQGNSA.

V is TRBV6-5 and J is TRBJ2-3, with D tentatively TRBD2 (6 bases). This CDR3 has 15 residues. CDR1 MNHEY and CDR2 SVGAGI come from the germline V gene. Trimming left V 1 base short and J 0 bases short, with 8 bases between. The DNA for the CDR3 is TGTGCCAGCAGTTACTGGGGAGGTAGCACAGATACGCAGTATTTT. As protein: CASSYWGGSTDTQYF.

The gene calls are TRBV15 and TRBJ1-2; 8 bases fit TRBD1. The CDR3 contains 18 residues. Germline CDR1 and CDR2: LNHNV and YYDKDF (reference sequence). The V gene end was trimmed by 0 bases and the J gene end by 8 bases; junction bases not matched to a gene: 17. The CDR3 nucleotides read TGTGCCACCAGCAGAGAGGACCCCTCAGGGGGCCAATCTCACGGCTACACCTTC. Translated, it gives CATSREDPSGGQSHGYTF.

The V and J genes are TRBV7-3 and TRBJ1-2; D ambiguous. V was pared by 5 bases and J by 0 bases, with 7 bases between. The CDR3 length is 13 residues. Looked up from germline, CDR1 is SGHTA and CDR2 is FQGTGA. In DNA form, the CDR3 reads TGTGCCAGCAGCCCCGACCCTAACTATGGCTACACCTTC. It translates to CASSPDPNYGYTF. Filled out from reference TRBV7-3 and TRBJ1-2, the complete variable domain reads GAGVSQTPSNKVTEKGKYVELRCDPISGHTALYWYRQSLGQGPEFLIYFQGTGAADDSGLPNDRFFAVRPEGSVSTLKIQRTERGDSAVYLCASSPDPNYGYTFGSGTRLTVV.

The chain links TRBV11-1 to TRBJ1-2; 8 bases fit TRBD1. This CDR3 contains 22 residues. The germline V gene has CDR1 SGHAT and CDR2 FQDESV (reference sequence). Trimming cost V 2 bases and J 7 bases; bases outside gene matches: 30. CDR3 protein: CASSLPPPRQGRVLPRLGGYTF. For the CDR3, the DNA is TGTGCCAGCAGCTTACCACCTCCCCGACAGGGGCGTGTTTTGCCGCGCCTGGGTGGCTACACCTTC. The entire variable domain, with the rest obtained from reference TRBV11-1 and TRBJ1-2, is as follows: EAEVAQSPRYKITEKSQAVAFWCDPISGHATLYWYRQILGQGPELLVQFQDESVVDDSQLPKDRFSAERLKGVDSTLKIQPAELGDSAMYLCASSLPPPRQGRVLPRLGGYTFGSGTRLTVV.

The gene calls are TRBV6-4 and TRBJ2-5; the D is unclear. Trimming cost V 3 bases and J 5 bases, with 10 bases left between them. This CDR3 is built from 13 residues. The germline gives CDR1 MRHNA, CDR2 SNTAGT. The CDR3 sequence is CASSDRPGETQYF. The DNA for the CDR3 is TGTGCCAGCAGTGATCGGCCTGGGGAGACCCAGTACTTC.

This chain uses TRBV2 with TRBJ1-1; D ambiguous. V was trimmed by 0 bases and J by 3 bases, leaving 5 bases between them. Germline V gene lookup returns CDR1 SNHLY and CDR2 FYNNEI. This CDR3 has 13 amino acids. The CDR3 DNA reads as TGTGCCAGCAGTGAAGCGGTATACACTGAAGCTTTCTTT. It specifies CASSEAVYTEAFF.

The chain combines TRBV4-2 with TRBJ2-5; TRBD2 agrees at 9 bases. Germline-derived CDR1 and CDR2 are LGHNA and YNFKEQ. The V segment lost 4 bases and the J segment 3 bases; nucleotides outside the gene matches: 6. The CDR3 loop spans 15 amino acids. The CDR3 sequence is CASSPRSGGKETQYF. CDR3 nucleotides: TGTGCCAGCAGCCCAAGGAGCGGGGGGAAAGAGACCCAGTACTTC.

This sequence joins TRBV29-1 and TRBJ2-3, with 10 bases aligning to TRBD2. V trimming: 7 bases; J trimming: 4 bases; junction bases outside the gene matches: 2. Germline V lookup: CDR1 SQVTM, CDR2 ANQGSEA. There are 12 residues in the CDR3. The CDR3 spells CSEGLAADTQYF. CDR3 nucleotide sequence: TGCAGCGAAGGACTAGCGGCAGATACGCAGTATTTT.

The J gene is TRBJ1-5, the V gene TRBV3-1, with D possibly being TRBD1 (6 bases). Trimming cost V 3 bases and J 0 bases, with 18 bases left between them. The CDR3 covers 18 residues. Germline CDR1 LGHDT, CDR2 YNNKEL (reference sequence). CDR3 loop: CASSQHFGRGDSNQPQHF. CDR3 bases: TGTGCCAGCAGCCAGCACTTCGGCAGGGGCGATAGCAATCAGCCCCAGCATTTT.

The chain uses TRBV5-1 and TRBJ2-5; TRBD1 or TRBD2 may be the D gene (5 bases each). V lost 4 bases, J lost 2 bases, and 18 bases lay in between. Germline V lookup: CDR1 SGHRS, CDR2 YFSETQ. The CDR3 sequence is 16 residues long. In nucleotides, the CDR3 is TGCGCCAGCAGCCCCTCGGCAGGGACGCGTCAAGAGACCCAGTACTTC. It encodes CASSPSAGTRQETQYF. Variable domain in full (rest from reference TRBV5-1 and TRBJ2-5): KAGVTQTPRYLIKTRGQQVTLSCSPISGHRSVSWYQQTPGQGLQFLFEYFSETQRNKGNFPGRFSGRQFSNSRSEMNVSTLELGDSALYLCASSPSAGTRQETQYFGPGTRLLVL.

V gene TRBV30 combines with J gene TRBJ1-5; D might be TRBD1 (5 bases). CDR1 is GTSNPN and CDR2 is SVGIG in the germline V gene (reference sequence). V lost 0 bases and J 3 bases, leaving 6 bases between the germline ends. The CDR3 has 13 residues. CDR3 in amino acids: CAWSVGANQPQHF. CDR3 bases: TGTGCCTGGAGTGTCGGGGCCAATCAGCCCCAGCATTTT.

V and J are TRBV12-3 or TRBV12-4 and TRBJ2-5, with 11 bases identical to TRBD2. V dropped 4 bases and J dropped 1; count of bases not matched to a gene: 2. The CDR3 contains 15 residues. The CDR3, as DNA: TGTGCCAGCAGTTCCGGGACTAGCGGCCAAGAGACCCAGTACTTC. Translated: CASSSGTSGQETQYF.

The V call is TRBV2, the J call TRBJ2-1; D unclear. Trimming stripped 9 bases from V and 8 bases from J, with 17 bases between. From germline, CDR1 is SNHLY and CDR2 FYNNEI. CDR3 length equals 13 residues. The CDR3 DNA reads as TGTGCCAGGAAGACGGGTAGGCTGGATGAGCAGTTCTTC. Its protein is CARKTGRLDEQFF.

The gene calls are TRBV20-1 and TRBJ2-1; D possibly corresponds to TRBD1 (5 bases). The CDR3 length is 12 residues. From germline, CDR1 is DFQATT and CDR2 SNEGSKA (reference sequence). The ends were cut back, 6 bases at V and 4 bases at J, with 10 bases in the middle. CDR3 sequence: CSAPQDYNEQFF. CDR3 in DNA: TGCAGTGCCCCACAGGATTACAATGAGCAGTTCTTC.

The V call is TRBV30, the J call TRBJ2-1; no reliable D call. Trimming removed 0 bases from V and 1 base from J, with 10 bases in between. The CDR3 is 15 amino acids. The V gene's germline CDR1 is GTSNPN and CDR2 SVGIG (reference sequence). CDR3 coding DNA: TGTGCCTGGAGTGTCTGGCAGCCTTCCTACAATGAGCAGTTCTTC. It translates to CAWSVWQPSYNEQFF.

This chain uses TRBV29-1 with TRBJ1-3, with unresolved D. The V end was cut by 6 bases, the J end by 0 bases, with 9 bases between. This CDR3 is built from 13 residues. Germline loops: CDR1 SQVTM, CDR2 ANQGSEA. CDR3 loop: CSVSTASGNTIYF. CDR3 nucleotide sequence: TGCAGCGTATCCACAGCCTCTGGAAACACCATATATTTT. The variable domain in full, completed from reference TRBV29-1 and TRBJ1-3, reads SAVISQKPSRDICQRGTSLTIQCQVDSQVTMMFWYRQQPGQSLTLIATANQGSEATYESGFVIDKFPISRPNLTFSTLTVSNMSPEDSSIYLCSVSTASGNTIYFGEGSWLTVV.

The chain has TRBV4-2 and TRBJ1-5, with D perhaps TRBD1 (6 bases). Per germline, CDR1 LGHNA and CDR2 YNFKEQ. There are 15 residues in the CDR3. Trimming stripped 0 bases from V and 2 bases from J, with 8 bases between. For the CDR3, the DNA is TGTGCCAGCAGCCAAGATGGACAGCGCAATCAGCCCCAGCATTTT. This codes for CASSQDGQRNQPQHF.

This clonotype appeared a single time. This chain connects TRBV7-3 to TRBJ2-7, with 7 bases that match TRBD2. V was pared by 5 bases and J by 2 bases, with 6 bases of the junction left unmatched. The CDR3 is 14 amino acids. Germline-derived CDR1 and CDR2 are SGHTA and FQGTGA. The CDR3 loop reads CASSHRGGAYEQYF. For the CDR3, the DNA is TGTGCCAGCAGCCACCGTGGGGGGGCCTACGAGCAGTACTTC.

This clonotype was counted once. An end of the junction differs from the germline gene, which may be a read error. V is TRBV30 and J is TRBJ1-1; weak D call: TRBD1 (6 bases). Germline CDR1 is GTSNPN and CDR2 is SVGIG (reference sequence). CDR3 length: 13 residues. The CDR3 reads CALSRGGYTEAFF. In DNA, the CDR3 is TGTGCCTTGAGTCGAGGGGGGTACACTGAAGCTTTCTTT.

This clonotype was detected only once. This chain joins TRBV20-1 and TRBJ2-1; 10 bases map to TRBD2. Germline CDR1 DFQATT, CDR2 SNEGSKA (reference sequence). The CDR3 totals 15 residues. The J segment lost 3 bases and the V segment lost 6 bases, leaving 8 bases of the junction unmatched. In DNA, the CDR3 is TGCAGTGCCCACGAGACTAGCGGGCTCTACAATGAGCAGTTCTTC. Amino acid sequence: CSAHETSGLYNEQFF.

The CDR3 nucleotides read TGCGCCAGCAGCCGATTTAGAGGCCCAGGACAGGGTGCGGGCTACACCTTC. Protein sequence: CASSRFRGPGQGAGYTF. This chain joins TRBV4-1 and TRBJ1-2, with 8 bases matching TRBD1. Germline V lookup: CDR1 MGHRA, CDR2 YSYEKL. After removal of 4 bases from V and 8 bases from J, the junction contained 18 bases not matched to a gene. The CDR3 length is 17 residues.

The J gene is TRBJ2-3, the V gene TRBV11-2, with 11 positions matching TRBD2. V lost 2 bases and J lost 5; bases outside the gene matches: 3. The germline gives CDR1 SGHAT, CDR2 FQNNGV. The CDR3 is made up of 15 amino acids. The CDR3 here is CASSLLSGGEDTQYF. Here the CDR3 DNA reads TGTGCCAGCAGCTTACTTAGCGGGGGGGAAGATACGCAGTATTTT.

The V gene is TRBV9, the J gene TRBJ1-1, with 10 bases that match TRBD1. This CDR3 has 17 amino acids. Germline V gene lookup returns CDR1 SGDLS and CDR2 YYNGEE. V was pared by 4 bases and J by 5 bases, with 14 bases of the junction left unmatched. In nucleotides, the CDR3 is TGTGCCAGCAGCCCCATTCCCTTCGGGACAGGGGATACTGAAGCTTTCTTT. It is translated as CASSPIPFGTGDTEAFF.